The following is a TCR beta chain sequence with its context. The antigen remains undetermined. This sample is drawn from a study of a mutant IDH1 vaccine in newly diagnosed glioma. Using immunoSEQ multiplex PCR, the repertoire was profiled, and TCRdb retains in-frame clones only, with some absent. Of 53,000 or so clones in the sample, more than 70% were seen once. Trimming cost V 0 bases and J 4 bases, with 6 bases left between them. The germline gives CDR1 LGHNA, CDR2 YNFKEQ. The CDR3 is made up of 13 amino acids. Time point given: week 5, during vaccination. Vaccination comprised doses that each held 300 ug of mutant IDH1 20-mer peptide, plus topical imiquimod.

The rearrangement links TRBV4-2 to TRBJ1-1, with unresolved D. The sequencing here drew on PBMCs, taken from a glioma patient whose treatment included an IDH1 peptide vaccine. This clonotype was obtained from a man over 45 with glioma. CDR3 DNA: TGTGCCAGCAGCCAAGATCGTATCACTGAAGCTTTCTTT. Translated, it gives CASSQDRITEAFF.